These 17 T cell receptor beta chains share one sample of origin, sequenced in a study of cytomegalovirus exposure and HLA in healthy donors. PCR employed 60 Vbeta and 13 Jbeta primers. TCRdb keeps only in-frame clones here, not all; method: immunoSEQ multiplex PCR. The sample shows about 180,000 clones, 65% to 75% of them seen only once. Sequencing was done on a sample of PBMCs. Every receptor here comes from a human donor in good health.

This clone turned up a few times. This chain connects TRBV9 to TRBJ1-5, with D maybe TRBD1 (6 bases). The germline gives CDR1 SGDLS, CDR2 YYNGEE. The CDR3 spans 14 residues. Trimming took 3 bases from V and 4 from J, leaving 11 bases between them. The CDR3 DNA sequence: TGTGCCAGCAGCGCACAGGGTTTAAATCAGCCCCAGCATTTT. Amino acids: CASSAQGLNQPQHF.

The V call is TRBV14, the J call TRBJ2-7; a weak D match, TRBD1 (5 bases). Deletions cut 0 bases from V and 5 bases from J, with 17 bases between. The germline V gene has CDR1 SGHDN and CDR2 FVKESK. The CDR3 runs 16 residues. CDR3 residues: CASSQDLTGNVDEQYF. The CDR3 DNA is TGTGCCAGCAGCCAAGATCTTACAGGCAATGTAGACGAGCAGTACTTC.

The rearrangement links TRBV9 to TRBJ2-7; TRBD1 matches at 10 bases. This CDR3 has 15 residues. Germline lookup yields CDR1 SGDLS and CDR2 YYNGEE. The ends lost 0 bases at V and 0 bases at J; junction bases unmatched: 0. The CDR3 spells CASSVGTGGSYEQYF. DNA of the CDR3: TGTGCCAGCAGCGTAGGGACAGGGGGCTCCTACGAGCAGTACTTC. Variable domain in full (rest from reference TRBV9 and TRBJ2-7): DSGVTQTPKHLITATGQRVTLRCSPRSGDLSVYWYQQSLDQGLQFLIQYYNGEERAKGNILERFSAQQFPDLHSELNLSSLELGDSALYFCASSVGTGGSYEQYFGPGTRLTVT.

The V call is TRBV7-9, the J call TRBJ1-2; D is ambiguous. From germline, CDR1 is SEHNR and CDR2 FQNEAQ (reference sequence). V shed 7 bases and J shed 6 bases, with 9 bases lying between them. The CDR3 contains 11 residues. CDR3 coding DNA: TGTGCCAGCAACCTCGGGAATGGCTACACCTTC. It translates to CASNLGNGYTF. Together with reference TRBV7-9 and TRBJ1-2, the CDR3 gives the full variable domain: DTGVSQNPRHKITKRGQNVTFRCDPISEHNRLYWYRQTLGQGPEFLTYFQNEAQLEKSRLLSDRFSAERPKGSFSTLEIQRTEQGDSAMYLCASNLGNGYTFGSGTRLTVV.

This sequence joins TRBV6-5 and TRBJ2-3; TRBD2 aligns across 7 bases. Losses at the gene ends were 2 bases for V and 2 bases for J; bases not matched to a gene: 7. Germline V gives CDR1 MNHEY, CDR2 SVGAGI. The CDR3 loop spans 16 amino acids. CDR3 coding DNA: TGTGCCAGCAGTTACGGGGCTAGCGGATTCACAGATACGCAGTATTTT. This translates into CASSYGASGFTDTQYF.

The V and J genes are TRBV5-4 and TRBJ2-3; the D gene is possibly TRBD2 (6 bases). This CDR3 contains 16 residues. The germline V gene encodes CDR1 SGHNT and CDR2 YYREEE (reference sequence). Trimming took 0 bases from V and 1 from J, leaving 12 bases between them. CDR3 nucleotides: TGTGCCAGCAGCTTGGCCGGGCGGGGCGGCACAGATACGCAGTATTTT. Protein sequence: CASSLAGRGGTDTQYF.

This clone was picked up a small number of times. V usage is TRBV2 and J usage is TRBJ2-7; 8 bases match TRBD1. The CDR3 runs to 17 residues. Germline V gene data show CDR1 as SNHLY and CDR2 as FYNNEI. J was trimmed by 0 bases and V by 0 bases; bases with no gene match: 7. As DNA, the CDR3 is TGTGCCAGCAGTGAAGCTCCCCGACAGGGGAACTCCTACGAGCAGTACTTC. Encoded protein: CASSEAPRQGNSYEQYF.

The gene calls are TRBV2 and TRBJ2-5, with TRBD2 identical over 10 bases. The V and J ends lost 3 bases and 1 base, in that order; junction bases with no gene match: 5. The germline CDR1 and CDR2 sequences are SNHLY and FYNNEI. The CDR3 totals 16 residues. CDR3 DNA sequence: TGTGCCAGCAGTGACGCTAGCGGGGGCCTCCAAGAGACCCAGTACTTC. Translation gives CASSDASGGLQETQYF.

The chain has TRBV6-6 and TRBJ2-7; TRBD1 might be the D (5 bases). CDR3 length: 15 amino acids. The germline V gene has CDR1 MNHNY and CDR2 SVGAGI (reference sequence). The ends were cut back, 6 bases at V and 1 base at J, with 16 bases in the middle. CDR3 loop: CASRLLMGQSYEQYF. The CDR3 DNA reads as TGTGCCAGCAGGTTACTAATGGGGCAGTCCTACGAGCAGTACTTC.

This chain uses TRBV30 with TRBJ2-3, with 9 bases identical to TRBD2. Germline-derived CDR1 and CDR2 are GTSNPN and SVGIG (reference sequence). This CDR3 is built from 15 residues. The J segment lost 4 bases and the V segment lost 6 bases, leaving 11 bases of the junction unmatched. The CDR3 region is CACSLSGGLADTQYF. CDR3 nucleotide sequence: TGTGCCTGCTCCCTTAGCGGGGGCCTAGCAGATACGCAGTATTTT.

As for this clone: Mismatch with germline at one junction end may stem from a read error. This chain joins TRBV7-7 and TRBJ1-5; a possible D gene is TRBD1 (5 bases). This CDR3 is 13 amino acids long. Germline V lookup: CDR1 SSHAT, CDR2 FNYEAQ (reference sequence). CDR3 coding DNA: TGTGCTAGCAGCTCCGGGAGGGACCAGCCCCAGCATTTT. Amino acid sequence: CASSSGRDQPQHF.

Here the CDR3 DNA reads TGTGCCAGCAGCCGGGACATCGATTCACCCCTCCACTTT. This translates into CASSRDIDSPLHF. The rearrangement links TRBV11-3 to TRBJ1-6; weak D call: TRBD1 (6 bases). Germline-derived CDR1 and CDR2 are SGHNT and YENEEA. The CDR3 sequence is 13 residues long. Trimming removed 5 bases at V and 8 bases at J, with 10 bases between. Complete variable domain (other parts from reference TRBV11-3 and TRBJ1-6): EAGVVQSPRYKIIEKKQPVAFWCNPISGHNTLYWYLQNLGQGPELLIRYENEEAVDDSQLPKDRFSAERLKGVDSTLKIQPAELGDSAVYLCASSRDIDSPLHFGNGTRLTVT.

The chain has TRBV5-6 and TRBJ2-7; no definite D call. The germline gives CDR1 SGHDT, CDR2 YYEEEE. V lost 0 bases, J lost 3 bases, and 16 bases lay in between. The CDR3 extends over 16 amino acids. CDR3 DNA sequence: TGTGCCAGCAGCTTGGCCTATAGTTCATCTAGCTACGAGCAGTACTTC. Its translation: CASSLAYSSSSYEQYF.

The chain combines TRBV5-5 with TRBJ1-2; 7 bases are shared with TRBD1. V trimming: 4 bases; J trimming: 1 base; junction bases outside the gene matches: 4. Germline assignment: CDR1 SGHKS and CDR2 YYEKEE (reference sequence). The CDR3 sequence is 14 residues long. In DNA form, the CDR3 reads TGTGCCAGCAGCCCGTGGGACAGTAACTATGGCTACACCTTC. Translating gives CASSPWDSNYGYTF.

This sequence joins TRBV18 and TRBJ2-5, with D maybe TRBD2 (5 bases). Germline V CDR1 and CDR2: KGHSH, LQKENI. The CDR3 covers 13 residues. The V gene lost 1 base and the J gene lost 4 bases, with 7 bases spanning the gap. In DNA, the CDR3 is TGTGCCAGCTCACCACAGGCGGGAGAGACCCAGTACTTC. It is translated as CASSPQAGETQYF.

There are a few counts of this clone. This chain connects TRBV6-5 to TRBJ1-1; D possibly corresponds to TRBD1 (5 bases). The germline V gene has CDR1 MNHEY and CDR2 SVGAGI. This CDR3 contains 13 residues. V was shortened by 0 bases and J by 7 bases, with 9 bases between the two germline ends. CDR3 sequence: CASSYSFQGEAFF. The CDR3 region has the DNA TGTGCCAGCAGTTACTCGTTTCAGGGTGAAGCTTTCTTT.

This clone appeared once. V is TRBV7-8 and J is TRBJ1-1; tentatively, D is TRBD1 (6 bases). The germline gives CDR1 SGHVS, CDR2 FQNEAQ. This CDR3 is 15 amino acids long. With 3 bases removed from V and 0 bases from J, the gap between germline ends came to 11 bases. Written as DNA, the CDR3 is TGTGCCAGCAGCTTTCGGGGGGGCCTGAACACTGAAGCTTTCTTT. Its protein product is CASSFRGGLNTEAFF.